Given below is one T cell receptor beta chain in context. Its antigen is still unknown. V shed 1 base and J shed 6 bases, with 16 bases lying between them. This CDR3 is 16 amino acids long. Per germline, CDR1 MNHEY and CDR2 SMNVEV (reference sequence). The sample belongs to a study of molecular identifiers for immune sequencing clone quantification. Study-level results: Even with some 1 million naive cells present, spiked Jurkat TCR RNA from one cell was reportedly detectable.

In TCRdb, the PCR reads were re-called with MiXCR into one record per CDR3 protein. There are more than 550,000 distinct CDR3 sequences in the sample; roughly 23% occur only once, and roughly 0.83% lies in the top ten. This clonotype was obtained from a human donor in good health. Some libraries in this study had Jurkat cell RNA spiked in. Sequencing was carried out using naive CD8+ T cells from blood, with Jurkat cell RNA spiked in. As to subset: FACS-sorted CD8+CD4-CCR7+CD45RA+ naive T cells. The chain is built from TRBV27 and TRBJ2-1; tentatively, D is TRBD2 (6 bases). CDR3 sequence: CASSLFTGVVVNEQFF. DNA of the CDR3: TGTGCCAGCAGTTTATTTACGGGAGTGGTTGTCAATGAGCAGTTCTTC.